A single sample is the source of the 16 T cell receptor beta chains below, sequenced in a study of blood T cell repertoires in COVID-19. Measured with immunoSEQ multiplex PCR; TCRdb has only the in-frame clones, and not every one. The table has 200,000 or so clones, 70% to 90% seen once. Sequencing was done on a sample of peripheral blood. These receptor sequences come from a man aged 25-40 years with COVID-19, enrolled during active disease.

The chain uses TRBV5-1 and TRBJ1-2; 10 bases align to TRBD1. The germline CDR1 and CDR2 sequences are SGHRS and YFSETQ. The CDR3 runs to 17 residues. Unmatched junction bases numbered 14, after V lost 2 bases and J lost 7 bases. CDR3 in DNA: TGCGCCAGCAGCTTCGTCGTACTCGGGACAGGGGAGAGTGGCTACACCTTC. Protein sequence: CASSFVVLGTGESGYTF.

The chain recombines TRBV9 with TRBJ2-6; 7 bases align to TRBD1. The J segment lost 0 bases and the V segment lost 4 bases, leaving 13 bases of the junction unmatched. The CDR3 is 19 amino acids. The germline CDR1 and CDR2 sequences are SGDLS and YYNGEE. The CDR3 region is CASSYSTGNSFSGANVLTF. The DNA for the CDR3 is TGTGCCAGCAGCTACTCGACAGGGAATTCCTTCTCTGGGGCCAACGTCCTGACTTTC.

This rearrangement joins TRBV28 to TRBJ2-2; 7 bases line up with TRBD1. CDR1 is MDHEN, CDR2 SYDVKM, per germline. The CDR3 runs to 15 residues. V was pared by 5 bases and J by 7 bases, with 10 bases of the junction left unmatched. CDR3 DNA sequence: TGTGCCAGCAGTCCCGTGAGGGGGCGAGGCGGGGAGCTGTTTTTT. As protein: CASSPVRGRGGELFF. The complete variable domain, with remaining parts taken from reference TRBV28 and TRBJ2-2, reads DVKVTQSSRYLVKRTGEKVFLECVQDMDHENMFWYRQDPGLGLRLIYFSYDVKMKEKGDIPEGYSVSREKKERFSLILESASTNQTSMYLCASSPVRGRGGELFFGEGSRLTVL.

V and J are TRBV7-9 and TRBJ1-2; TRBD1 matches 8 bases. This CDR3 contains 15 residues. In germline, CDR1 is SEHNR, CDR2 FQNEAQ (reference sequence). The V segment lost 4 bases and the J segment 6 bases; nucleotides outside the gene matches: 10. This CDR3 is CASSSRQGRLNGYTF. CDR3 in DNA: TGTGCCAGCAGCTCGAGACAGGGGAGATTGAATGGCTACACCTTC.

The chain recombines TRBV25-1 with TRBJ1-2, with 10 bases fitting TRBD1. The CDR3 consists of 16 residues. V dropped 1 base and J dropped 4; count of bases not matched to a gene: 6. Germline V CDR1 and CDR2: MGHDK, SYGVNS. The CDR3 reads CASSEFGTGVTYGYTF. Written as DNA, the CDR3 is TGTGCCAGCAGTGAATTTGGGACAGGGGTAACCTATGGCTACACCTTC.

This rearrangement joins TRBV15 to TRBJ2-7; D is undetermined. CDR3 length equals 12 residues. The V gene lost 0 bases and the J gene lost 3 bases, with 3 bases spanning the gap. Germline CDR1 reads LNHNV; CDR2 reads YYDKDF (reference sequence). CDR3 sequence (DNA): TGTGCCACCAGCAGAGACTACTACGAGCAGTACTTC. It codes for CATSRDYYEQYF.

The chain couples TRBV28 to TRBJ1-3; TRBD1 matches 10 bases. V shed 7 bases, J shed 10 bases, and the junction held 1 base outside the gene matches. Germline-derived CDR1 and CDR2 are MDHEN and SYDVKM. This CDR3 is 11 amino acids long. The CDR3 DNA reads TGTGCCAGCACGGGACAGGGGACCATATATTTT. Amino acids: CASTGQGTIYF.

This rearrangement joins TRBV5-4 to TRBJ2-5; 9 bases map to TRBD1. The germline V gene has CDR1 SGHNT and CDR2 YYREEE (reference sequence). The ends lost 2 bases at V and 5 bases at J; junction bases unmatched: 4. The CDR3 runs to 14 residues. In DNA form, the CDR3 reads TGTGCCAGCAGCTTACAGGGGGCGGTGGAGACCCAGTACTTC. Its translation is CASSLQGAVETQYF. The variable domain in full, with the rest retrieved from reference TRBV5-4 and TRBJ2-5, is ETGVTQSPTHLIKTRGQQVTLRCSSQSGHNTVSWYQQALGQGPQFIFQYYREEENGRGNFPPRFSGLQFPNYSSELNVNALELDDSALYLCASSLQGAVETQYFGPGTRLLVL.

The gene calls are TRBV3-1 (or the pseudogene TRBV3-2) and TRBJ1-5, with 9 nucleotides matching TRBD1. Germline CDR1 LGHDT, CDR2 YNNKEL (reference sequence). The CDR3 loop spans 15 amino acids. The V segment lost 0 bases and the J segment 10 bases; nucleotides outside the gene matches: 7. The CDR3 DNA reads as TGTGCCAGCAGCCAAGAAAAGGGACAGGGCTCACCCCAGCATTTT. Its protein is CASSQEKGQGSPQHF.

V is TRBV5-1 and J is TRBJ2-7; TRBD2 aligns across 9 bases. V dropped 2 bases and J dropped 1; count of bases not matched to a gene: 4. Germline V gene data show CDR1 as SGHRS and CDR2 as YFSETQ. The CDR3 consists of 15 residues. CDR3 sequence: CASSLLAGASYEQYF. CDR3 nucleotide sequence: TGCGCCAGCAGCTTATTAGCGGGGGCGTCCTACGAGCAGTACTTC.

In its sample, this clone was seen once. The rearrangement uses TRBV7-9 and TRBJ1-3, with a weak D call TRBD1 (5 bases). The CDR3 runs 15 residues. The germline V gene encodes CDR1 SEHNR and CDR2 FQNEAQ (reference sequence). The V and J ends lost 11 bases and 0 bases respectively, with 17 bases between them. The CDR3 region is CAAGEGRSSGNTIYF. The CDR3 DNA is TGTGCCGCCGGGGAGGGACGGAGCTCTGGAAACACCATATATTTT.

The chain recombines TRBV19 with TRBJ1-1; D possibly corresponds to TRBD1 (6 bases). V was clipped by 3 bases and J by 4 bases, with 12 bases between them. Germline V gene sequence: CDR1 LNHDA, CDR2 SQIVND (reference sequence). This CDR3 contains 14 residues. The CDR3 nucleotides read TGTGCCAGTAGTATGACAGGTATTGGCACTGAAGCTTTCTTT. Translating it yields CASSMTGIGTEAFF.

This clone was detected once. This rearrangement joins TRBV16 to TRBJ1-4, with D unclear. The CDR3 sequence is 12 residues long. Germline V gives CDR1 KGHSY, CDR2 FQNENV. V dropped 2 bases and J dropped 8 bases, with 6 bases sitting between them. This CDR3 is CASSQTREKLFF. In nucleotides, the CDR3 is TGTGCCAGCAGCCAAACCCGGGAAAAACTGTTTTTT.

The V gene is TRBV7-9, the J gene TRBJ1-4, with TRBD1 matching 9 bases. Germline V CDR1 and CDR2: SEHNR, FQNEAQ (reference sequence). V was pared by 6 bases and J by 8 bases, with 10 bases of the junction left unmatched. This CDR3 has 15 amino acids. CDR3 DNA: TGTGCCAGCAGATTACGGGAGACAGGGGGGGAAAAACTGTTTTTT. Its protein is CASRLRETGGEKLFF.

This chain joins TRBV4-2 and TRBJ2-7, with 10 bases identical to TRBD1. V lost 5 bases, J lost 5 bases, and 6 bases stayed unmatched. Germline assignment: CDR1 LGHNA and CDR2 YNFKEQ. The CDR3 has 14 residues. CDR3 amino acids: CASSRTGTGDEQYF. Written as DNA, the CDR3 is TGTGCCAGCAGCAGAACCGGGACAGGGGACGAGCAGTACTTC.

The rearrangement joins TRBV18 to TRBJ1-1; D not certain. The CDR3 runs 13 residues. CDR1 is KGHSH, CDR2 LQKENI, per germline. The ends were cut back, 3 bases at V and 2 bases at J, with 7 bases in the middle. CDR3 loop: CASSPGSNTEAFF. The CDR3 DNA follows: TGTGCCAGCTCACCCGGGAGTAACACTGAAGCTTTCTTT.